This TCR beta chain comes out of a study of CD8 T cells in Susac syndrome (dated by TCRdb to the late 2010s). About the full investigation: Repertoire sequencing was used to test whether CD8+ T cell activation and differentiation in Susac syndrome was antigen driven. The study compared CD8+ T cell repertoire clonality among 12 healthy donors, roughly 14 Susac syndrome patients and roughly 16 multiple sclerosis patients.

Details on this clonotype: Its antigen has not been determined. The sample holds no much larger clone one base away, and base qualities are not on file.

RNA was extracted with the RNeasy kit and roughly 0.5 to 1 ug was reverse transcribed using random hexamers. The immunoSEQ multiplex PCR assay, covering 54 Vbeta and 13 Jbeta segments, was used to amplify TCR beta CDR3 regions. To correct PCR amplification bias, a synthetic template baseline was used for both primer optimization and computational correction. In the authors' own workflow: Reads were assigned to V, D and J genes according to IMGT and analyzed in immunoSEQ Analyzer, with only productive sequences retained. Clonality was calculated as one minus the Shannon entropy normalized by log2 of the number of productive unique sequences. For each patient and control, public and private clones were evaluated within the 100 most prevalent clones. Clones were defined as Susac-specific if absent from the healthy and MS cohorts, from 1052 published viral clones and from other ImmuneACCESS disease sequences. The public sequencing data were trimmed at Q25 with fastp and processed into clonotypes with MiXCR by TCRdb, which kept only in-frame beta chains. Each entry is one CDR3 protein sequence, shown with its most common DNA and genes. The V and J calls were determined by TCRdb, not by the authors. The sample table lists some 48,000 distinct CDR3 sequences, 80% to 95% of them with a count of one. 0.35% to 0.5% of the sample rests with the top ten.

The investigation overall reported the following: The number of individuals in the TCR sequencing and HLA analysis was acknowledged as relatively small.

Peripheral blood CD8+ and CD4+ T cells from healthy donors, Susac syndrome patients and multiple sclerosis patients were profiled using high-throughput TCR beta sequencing. Healthy donors were included as age- and sex-matched controls. Bulk CD8+ and CD4+ T cells were purified by magnetic negative isolation, whereas CD8+ TEMRA cells were enriched by FACS. Blood was drawn into EDTA tubes, processed within 24 hours, and PBMCs were isolated by density gradient centrifugation. PBMCs intended for TCR sequencing were cryopreserved in liquid nitrogen and were subsequently thawed in a 37 degrees C water bath. The sorted or isolated CD4+, CD8+ and CD8+ TEMRA cells reached a purity of at least 90%. CDR1 and CDR2 are read off the germline V gene (reference sequence) as SEHNR and FQNEAQ. V drops 5 bases and J drops 0 bases, leaving 14 bases in between. Inclusive of the bounding cysteine and phenylalanine, the CDR3 is 16 residues long. Just CDR3 DNA is preserved here, 48 bases in frame from base 1.

Source material: CD8+ T cells from PBMCs. The chain joins TRBV7-9 to TRBJ1-3; TRBD1 is a possible D gene, resting on 5 matching bases. The clonotype was recovered from a human donor in good health. The sequenced DNA: TGTGCCAGCAGCCGGACGGACACCAACTCTGGAAACACCATATATTTT. It is translated as CASSRTDTNSGNTIYF.